These 28 T cell receptor beta chains came from one sample sequenced in a study of human T cells and chemical hapten exposure (dated by TCRdb to the early 2020s). Library method: RACE. The reads were generated on a NextSeq 500. TCRdb reprocessed the public reads (quality trimming at Q25 with fastp, clone calling with MiXCR) and kept in-frame beta chains. Here each entry gathers all rows of one CDR3 protein and keeps the most common genes and DNA. In all, the sample holds some 340,000 distinct CDR3 sequences, and around 7% of those were seen once. Roughly 8% of the sample belongs to the ten largest clones. Taken with the paper, the label for time point translates to: patch test 1, 2 weeks after DPC sensitization. The sample's treatment or condition label is to be understood as: therapeutic diphenylcyclopropenone sensitization with weekly scalp DPC. The sample was whole blood, taken in connection with sensitization to the hapten diphenylcyclopropenone (DPC). The source of these receptors is a woman aged 18-30 years with alopecia areata. Some clones in this sample may be carry-over from other donors' samples.

The sample holds a few counts of this clonotype. V usage is TRBV4-3 and J usage is TRBJ2-7, with a possible D match to TRBD1 (5 bases). V lost 1 base and J 2 bases, leaving 12 bases between the germline ends. This CDR3 comprises 15 residues. Germline-derived CDR1 and CDR2 are LGHNA and YSLEER. CDR3 sequence (DNA): TGCGCCAGCAGCCAAGGGGCAGGGAATGCCTACGAGCAGTACTTC. Translation gives CASSQGAGNAYEQYF.

This clonotype was counted between two and nine times. The rearrangement joins TRBV20-1 to TRBJ2-3; 15 bases are shared with TRBD2. From germline, CDR1 is DFQATT and CDR2 SNEGSKA (reference sequence). Trimming at V came to 3 bases and at J to 4 bases, leaving 11 bases not matched to a gene. CDR3 length: 18 residues. In nucleotides, the CDR3 is TGCAGTGCTAGTAGTAGACCGGGACTAGCGGGGGGAGCAGATACGCAGTATTTT. It codes for CSASSRPGLAGGADTQYF.

The chain combines TRBV3-1 with TRBJ2-3; no firm D call. This CDR3 spans 15 amino acids. V dropped 5 bases and J dropped 0 bases, with 12 bases sitting between them. From germline, CDR1 is LGHDT and CDR2 YNNKEL (reference sequence). The CDR3 nucleotides read TGTGCCAGCAGCTTCCGGGCGCGGAGCACAGATACGCAGTATTTT. Translating it yields CASSFRARSTDTQYF.

This clonotype occurred many times. The gene calls are TRBV12-3 or TRBV12-4 and TRBJ2-3, with 7 bases fitting TRBD1. After removal of 3 bases from V and 1 base from J, the junction contained 10 bases not matched to a gene. This CDR3 region has 17 residues. CDR3 in amino acids: CASSFLAGDRRTDTQYF. The CDR3 nucleotides read TGTGCCAGCAGTTTCTTGGCAGGGGACAGACGCACAGATACGCAGTATTTT.

The gene calls are TRBV7-2 and TRBJ2-4, with D possibly being TRBD1 (5 bases). Trimming took off 1 base at V and 11 bases at J, with 15 bases between the two ends. Per germline, CDR1 SGHTA and CDR2 FQGNSA. This CDR3 has 14 residues. This chain's CDR3 is CASSLGSPRAVQYF. CDR3 DNA: TGTGCCAGCAGCTTAGGGTCCCCCAGGGCCGTTCAGTACTTC.

This clonotype has only a few counts. An end of the junction differs from the germline gene, which may be a read error. The rearrangement uses TRBV5-1 and TRBJ2-5, with 8 nucleotides matching TRBD1. Germline loops: CDR1 SGHRS, CDR2 YFSETQ. The CDR3 has 15 amino acids. The DNA of the CDR3 is TGCGCCAGCAGCTCTATTGGACAGGGAAGAGAGGCCCAGTACTTC. It specifies CASSSIGQGREAQYF.

The chain is built from TRBV24-1 and TRBJ1-1, with D unclear. The CDR3 loop spans 14 amino acids. V lost 4 bases and J 1 base, leaving 9 bases between the germline ends. Germline-derived CDR1 and CDR2 are KGHDR and SFDVKD. The CDR3 region has the DNA TGTGCCACCAGTGAGGCAGGCCCGAACACTGAAGCTTTCTTT. Translation gives CATSEAGPNTEAFF.

Many counts were recorded for this clonotype. CDR3 nucleotides: TGTGCCAGCAGTTACTCGTGGGGACAGCTTGAAGCTTTCTTT. Translated: CASSYSWGQLEAFF. The genes are TRBV6-5 and TRBJ1-1; 7 bases align to TRBD1. The CDR3 covers 14 residues. Unmatched junction bases numbered 5, after V lost 0 bases and J lost 7 bases. Germline-derived CDR1 and CDR2 are MNHEY and SVGAGI.

The genes are TRBV2 and TRBJ1-2; a possible D gene is TRBD1 (6 bases). This CDR3 region has 12 residues. Deletions cut 7 bases from V and 10 bases from J, with 16 bases between. In germline, CDR1 is SNHLY, CDR2 FYNNEI. CDR3 protein: CASKIRGTNYTF. As DNA, the CDR3 is TGTGCCAGCAAAATTCGGGGGACAAACTACACCTTC.

This clonotype was counted ten times or more. V gene TRBV4-3 combines with J gene TRBJ2-3, with D possibly called TRBD1 or TRBD2 (5 bases each). This CDR3 spans 18 amino acids. Germline CDR1 is LGHNA and CDR2 is YSLEER. Trimming shortened V by 0 bases and J by 3 bases, and 19 bases separated the two germline ends. For the CDR3, the DNA is TGCGCCAGCAGCCAAGATATCGCTCGGGGCGCGAGTACAGATACGCAGTATTTT. Translating it yields CASSQDIARGASTDTQYF.

This clonotype has ten or more counts. V usage is TRBV27 and J usage is TRBJ1-5, with D uncertain. Germline V gives CDR1 MNHEY, CDR2 SMNVEV (reference sequence). The CDR3 extends over 14 amino acids. V was shortened by 2 bases and J by 5 bases, with 10 bases between the two germline ends. CDR3 amino acids: CASSLGVGDQPQHF. The CDR3 DNA reads TGTGCCAGCAGTTTAGGGGTCGGTGATCAGCCCCAGCATTTT.

The rearrangement joins TRBV10-3 to TRBJ2-1; possible D gene TRBD2, 5 bases. Germline V gene sequence: CDR1 ENHRY, CDR2 SYGVKD. The CDR3 extends over 11 amino acids. V was cut by 7 bases and J by 6 bases, with 7 bases left in between. CDR3 nucleotide sequence: TGTGCCATCATGGGGAGCAATGAGCAGTTCTTC. It codes for CAIMGSNEQFF.

V is TRBV6-2 or TRBV6-3 and J is TRBJ2-7; TRBD1 aligns across 7 bases. Germline lookup yields CDR1 MNHEY and CDR2 SVGEGT. J gave up 6 bases and V 4 bases, and 9 bases lay outside the gene matches. This CDR3 comprises 14 residues. The CDR3 reads CASSFRGTTGEQYF. In DNA form, the CDR3 reads TGTGCCAGCAGTTTCAGGGGGACAACGGGCGAGCAGTACTTC.

This clonotype was observed a handful of times. This chain links TRBV7-9 with TRBJ2-7, with D possibly being TRBD1 (5 bases). Deletions cut 1 base from V and 3 bases from J, with 10 bases between. The CDR3 loop spans 14 amino acids. Germline-derived CDR1 and CDR2 are SEHNR and FQNEAQ (reference sequence). The CDR3 DNA is TGTGCCAGCAGCTTAGGACAGAGACTCTACGAGCAGTACTTC. Translating gives CASSLGQRLYEQYF.

This clonotype turned up a few times. The chain recombines TRBV3-1 with TRBJ2-1, with D perhaps TRBD2 (5 bases). Germline V CDR1 and CDR2: LGHDT, YNNKEL (reference sequence). The CDR3 covers 15 residues. Trimming left V 4 bases short and J 4 bases short, with 14 bases between. CDR3 amino acids: CASSRLFGVYNEQFF. As DNA, the CDR3 is TGTGCCAGCAGCCGTTTGTTCGGGGTTTACAATGAGCAGTTCTTC.

The J gene is TRBJ1-2, the V gene TRBV6-5; 7 bases fit TRBD1. The J segment lost 6 bases and the V segment lost 2 bases, leaving 9 bases of the junction unmatched. The CDR3 loop spans 15 amino acids. The germline CDR1 and CDR2 sequences are MNHEY and SVGAGI. The DNA for the CDR3 is TGTGCCAGCAGTTACCAGGGGGACAGTAGGGATGGCTACACCTTC. This translates into CASSYQGDSRDGYTF.

The table lists this clonotype with many counts. The genes are TRBV6-5 and TRBJ1-3, with unresolved D. Germline V gene lookup returns CDR1 MNHEY and CDR2 SVGAGI. Trimming pared 2 bases from V and 0 bases from J, leaving 11 bases between. The CDR3 is 16 amino acids. The DNA of the CDR3 is TGTGCCAGCAGTTACGGGGTTCCGAGCTCTGGAAACACCATATATTTT. It encodes CASSYGVPSSGNTIYF.

The chain joins TRBV7-9 to TRBJ2-3; D ambiguous. The CDR3 has 16 amino acids. The V end lost 2 bases, the J end lost 0 bases, and 12 bases lay between the germline ends. CDR1 is SEHNR and CDR2 is FQNEAQ in the germline V gene (reference sequence). This CDR3 is CASSLPGAISTDTQYF. CDR3 coding DNA: TGTGCCAGCAGCTTACCAGGAGCGATTAGCACAGATACGCAGTATTTT.

CDR3 region: CASSLGLAGGNSYNEQFF. The CDR3 DNA reads as TGTGCCAGCAGCCTGGGACTAGCGGGGGGGAATTCCTACAATGAGCAGTTCTTC. This sequence joins TRBV28 and TRBJ2-1; 16 bases match TRBD2. Germline V gives CDR1 MDHEN, CDR2 SYDVKM. This CDR3 is built from 18 residues. The J segment lost 1 base and the V segment lost 6 bases, leaving 6 bases of the junction unmatched.

This clonotype was counted between two and nine times. The junction does not match germline at one end; this may be a read error. This chain joins TRBV7-7 and TRBJ2-1, with TRBD2 matching 12 bases. Germline V gives CDR1 SSHAT, CDR2 FNYEAQ (reference sequence). The CDR3 extends over 16 amino acids. The CDR3, as DNA: TGTGCTAGCAGCACTAAGACTAGCGGGGGAGCAAATGAGCAGTTCTTC. This encodes CASSTKTSGGANEQFF.

This clonotype has just a few counts. The chain recombines TRBV4-3 with TRBJ2-7; D gene uncertain. V lost 0 bases and J 6 bases, leaving 6 bases between the germline ends. The CDR3 is made up of 12 amino acids. Looked up from germline, CDR1 is LGHNA and CDR2 is YSLEER. The CDR3 DNA is TGCGCCAGCAGCCAAGACACCTCCGAGCAGTACTTC. Protein product: CASSQDTSEQYF.

This chain connects TRBV10-3 to TRBJ1-5, with unresolved D. The ends were cut back, 3 bases at V and 0 bases at J, with 6 bases in the middle. CDR1 and CDR2 (germline): ENHRY, SYGVKD. The CDR3 is made up of 14 amino acids. CDR3 residues: CAISEANSNQPQHF. For the CDR3, the DNA is TGTGCCATCAGTGAAGCAAATAGCAATCAGCCCCAGCATTTT.

This clonotype was seen a few times. This chain links TRBV4-3 with TRBJ2-2, with 9 positions matching TRBD2. Germline-derived CDR1 and CDR2 are LGHNA and YSLEER. This CDR3 contains 17 residues. V lost 4 bases and J lost 2; bases outside the gene matches: 8. CDR3 sequence (DNA): TGCGCCAGCAGCCCTAGTAGAGCGGGGGGCAACACCGGGGAGCTGTTTTTT. Amino acid sequence: CASSPSRAGGNTGELFF.

This clonotype was seen repeatedly, ten times or more. The J gene is TRBJ1-1, the V gene TRBV7-3; no reliable D call. Trimming removed 5 bases from V and 0 bases from J, with 7 bases in between. Per the germline V gene, CDR1 is SGHTA and CDR2 is FQGTGA. The CDR3 is 13 residues long. The CDR3 DNA follows: TGTGCCAGCAGCGGCCATATGAACACTGAAGCTTTCTTT. Amino acids: CASSGHMNTEAFF.

This clonotype has a handful of counts. CDR3 protein: CAINLSGSNEQFF. Written as DNA, the CDR3 is TGTGCCATCAACTTATCAGGGAGCAATGAGCAGTTCTTC. The genes are TRBV10-3 and TRBJ2-1, with D perhaps TRBD1 or TRBD2 (5 bases each). V shed 7 bases and J shed 6 bases, with 13 bases lying between them. The CDR3 length is 13 residues. Germline V lookup: CDR1 ENHRY, CDR2 SYGVKD.

This clonotype was seen repeatedly, ten times or more. The chain has TRBV6-2 or TRBV6-3 and TRBJ1-1, with a tentative D call TRBD1 (6 bases). Trimming pared 2 bases from V and 5 bases from J, leaving 9 bases between. Germline values: CDR1 MNHEY, CDR2 SVGEGT. This CDR3 has 13 residues. Written as DNA, the CDR3 is TGTGCCAGCAGTTACCACAGGGCTACTGAAGCTTTCTTT. Protein product: CASSYHRATEAFF.

Details on this clonotype: Germline is not matched at one junction end, which may reflect a read error. The chain has TRBV20-1 and TRBJ2-3, with 7 positions matching TRBD2. Germline CDR1 reads DFQATT; CDR2 reads SNEGSKA (reference sequence). The CDR3 extends over 13 amino acids. In DNA, the CDR3 is TGCAGTGCCCGGGACTACATCACAGAAACGCAGTATTTT. Translated, it gives CSARDYITETQYF.

This clonotype was counted only a few times. This rearrangement joins TRBV20-1 to TRBJ2-3, with D possibly TRBD2 on 5 matching bases. This CDR3 is 15 amino acids long. Germline-derived CDR1 and CDR2 are DFQATT and SNEGSKA (reference sequence). The CDR3 reads CRPVPGSSTTDTQYF. The CDR3 nucleotides are TGCAGGCCAGTACCGGGGAGCTCTACTACAGATACGCAGTATTTT.